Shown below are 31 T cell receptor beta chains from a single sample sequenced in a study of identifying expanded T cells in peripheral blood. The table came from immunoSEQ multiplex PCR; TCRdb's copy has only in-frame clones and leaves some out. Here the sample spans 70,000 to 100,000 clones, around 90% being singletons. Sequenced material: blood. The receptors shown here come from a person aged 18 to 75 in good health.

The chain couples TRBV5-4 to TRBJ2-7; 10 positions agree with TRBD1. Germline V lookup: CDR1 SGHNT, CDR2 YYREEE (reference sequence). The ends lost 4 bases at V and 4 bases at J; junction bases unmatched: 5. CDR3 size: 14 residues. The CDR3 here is CASSPGQGIYEQYF. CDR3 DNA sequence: TGTGCCAGCAGCCCGGGACAGGGGATATACGAGCAGTACTTC.

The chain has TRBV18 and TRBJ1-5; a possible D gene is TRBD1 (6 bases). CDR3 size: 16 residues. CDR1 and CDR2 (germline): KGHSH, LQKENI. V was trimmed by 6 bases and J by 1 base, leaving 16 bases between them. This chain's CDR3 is CASSGSGGASNQPQHF. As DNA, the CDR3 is TGTGCCAGCTCGGGGTCGGGGGGGGCGAGCAATCAGCCCCAGCATTTT.

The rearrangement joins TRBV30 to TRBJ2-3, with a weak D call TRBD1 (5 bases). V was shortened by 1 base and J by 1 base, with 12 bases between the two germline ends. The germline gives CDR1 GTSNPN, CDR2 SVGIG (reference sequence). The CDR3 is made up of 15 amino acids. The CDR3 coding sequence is TGTGCCTGGAGTGGGCAGGGTTCCCGCACAGATACGCAGTATTTT. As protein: CAWSGQGSRTDTQYF.

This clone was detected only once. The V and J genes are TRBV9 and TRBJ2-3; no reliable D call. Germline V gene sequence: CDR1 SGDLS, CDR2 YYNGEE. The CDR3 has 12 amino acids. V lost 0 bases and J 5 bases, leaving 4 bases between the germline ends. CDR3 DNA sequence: TGTGCCAGCAGCGTAGACGAAGATACGCAGTATTTT. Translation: CASSVDEDTQYF.

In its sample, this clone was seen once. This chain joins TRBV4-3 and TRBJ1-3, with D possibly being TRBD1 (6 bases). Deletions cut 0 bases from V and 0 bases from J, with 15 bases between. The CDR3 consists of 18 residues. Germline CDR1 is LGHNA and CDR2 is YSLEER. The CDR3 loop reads CASSQEGGPDLSGNTIYF. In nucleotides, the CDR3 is TGCGCCAGCAGCCAAGAAGGGGGACCCGATCTCTCTGGAAACACCATATATTTT.

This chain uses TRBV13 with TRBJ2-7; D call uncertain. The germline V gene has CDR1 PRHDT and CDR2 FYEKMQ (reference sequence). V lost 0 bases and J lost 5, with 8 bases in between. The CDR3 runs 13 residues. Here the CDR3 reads CASSLGTSDEQYF. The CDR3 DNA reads TGTGCCAGCAGCTTAGGCACGAGCGACGAGCAGTACTTC.

As DNA, the CDR3 is TGTGCCAGCAGCCCGGACTGGGGCTATGGCTACACCTTC. Amino acids: CASSPDWGYGYTF. The chain carries TRBV7-9 and TRBJ1-2; D is unresolved. V lost 5 bases to trimming and J lost 4 bases, with 11 bases between them. The CDR3 runs to 13 residues. CDR1 is SEHNR and CDR2 is FQNEAQ in the germline V gene (reference sequence). Full variable domain (outside the CDR3, taken from reference TRBV7-9 and TRBJ1-2): DTGVSQNPRHKITKRGQNVTFRCDPISEHNRLYWYRQTLGQGPEFLTYFQNEAQLEKSRLLSDRFSAERPKGSFSTLEIQRTEQGDSAMYLCASSPDWGYGYTFGSGTRLTVV.

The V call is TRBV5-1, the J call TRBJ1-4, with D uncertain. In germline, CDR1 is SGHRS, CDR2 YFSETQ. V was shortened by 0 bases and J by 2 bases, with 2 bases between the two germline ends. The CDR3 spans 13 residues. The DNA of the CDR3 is TGCGCCAGCAGCTTGGTGACTAATGAAAAACTGTTTTTT. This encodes CASSLVTNEKLFF.

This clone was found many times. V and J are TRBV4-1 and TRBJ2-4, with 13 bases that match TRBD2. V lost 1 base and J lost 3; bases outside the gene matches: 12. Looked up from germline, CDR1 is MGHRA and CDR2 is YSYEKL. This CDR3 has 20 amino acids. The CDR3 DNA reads TGCGCCAGCAGCCAAGTTGGACTAGCGGGGGACAAAAGGGGCAAAAACATTCAGTACTTC. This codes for CASSQVGLAGDKRGKNIQYF.

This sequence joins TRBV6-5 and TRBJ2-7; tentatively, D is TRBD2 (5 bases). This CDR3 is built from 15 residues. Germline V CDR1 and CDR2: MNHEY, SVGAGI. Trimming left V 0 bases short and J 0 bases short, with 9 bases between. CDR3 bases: TGTGCCAGCAGTTACTCCGGAGGATTCTCCTACGAGCAGTACTTC. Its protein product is CASSYSGGFSYEQYF.

The CDR3 sequence is CASSPGMAGTDTQYF. The CDR3, as DNA: TGTGCCAGCAGTCCGGGGATGGCGGGCACAGATACGCAGTATTTT. This chain connects TRBV5-8 to TRBJ2-3; D might be TRBD2 (5 bases). This CDR3 comprises 15 residues. Deletions cut 5 bases from V and 1 base from J, with 14 bases between. Germline V CDR1 and CDR2: SGHTS, YDEGEE.

The chain's CDR3 is CASSLGLGRGGDTQYF. CDR3 nucleotides: TGTGCCAGCAGCTTAGGTCTGGGCAGGGGTGGCGATACGCAGTATTTT. The rearrangement uses TRBV7-2 and TRBJ2-3; a possible D gene is TRBD1 (6 bases). Germline V gene data show CDR1 as SGHTA and CDR2 as FQGNSA. The CDR3 has 16 amino acids. V lost 1 base, J lost 6 bases, and 17 bases lay in between.

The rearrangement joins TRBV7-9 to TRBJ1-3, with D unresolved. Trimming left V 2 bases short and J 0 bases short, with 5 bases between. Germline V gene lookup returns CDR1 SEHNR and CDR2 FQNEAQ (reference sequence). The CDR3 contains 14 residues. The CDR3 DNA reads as TGTGCCAGCAGCTTAATGGGCTCTGGAAACACCATATATTTT. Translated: CASSLMGSGNTIYF. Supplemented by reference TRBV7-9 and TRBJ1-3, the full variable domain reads DTGVSQNPRHKITKRGQNVTFRCDPISEHNRLYWYRQTLGQGPEFLTYFQNEAQLEKSRLLSDRFSAERPKGSFSTLEIQRTEQGDSAMYLCASSLMGSGNTIYFGEGSWLTVV.

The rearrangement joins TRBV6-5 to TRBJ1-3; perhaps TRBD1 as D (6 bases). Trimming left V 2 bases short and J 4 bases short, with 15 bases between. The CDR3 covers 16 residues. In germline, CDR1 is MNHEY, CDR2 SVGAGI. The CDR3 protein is CASSYGLGGIGNTIYF. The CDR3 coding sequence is TGTGCCAGCAGTTACGGGTTAGGGGGTATAGGAAACACCATATATTTT.

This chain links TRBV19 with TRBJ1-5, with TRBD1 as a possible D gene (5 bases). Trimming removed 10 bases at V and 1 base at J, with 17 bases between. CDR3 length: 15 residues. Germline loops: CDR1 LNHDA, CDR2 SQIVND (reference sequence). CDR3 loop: CATRRGDRSNQPQHF. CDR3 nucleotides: TGTGCCACCCGCCGGGGGGATAGAAGCAATCAGCCCCAGCATTTT.

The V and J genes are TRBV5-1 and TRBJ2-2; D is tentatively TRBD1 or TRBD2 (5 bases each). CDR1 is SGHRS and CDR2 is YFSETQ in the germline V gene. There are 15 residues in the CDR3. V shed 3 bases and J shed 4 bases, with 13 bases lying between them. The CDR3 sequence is CASSSGSRPTGELFF. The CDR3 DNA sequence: TGCGCCAGCAGCTCAGGGAGCCGGCCCACCGGGGAGCTGTTTTTT.

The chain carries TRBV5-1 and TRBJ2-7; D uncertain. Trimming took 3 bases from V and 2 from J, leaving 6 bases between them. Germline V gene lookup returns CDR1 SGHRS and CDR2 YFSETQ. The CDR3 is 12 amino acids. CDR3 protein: CASSSQAYEQYF. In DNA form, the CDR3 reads TGCGCCAGCAGCTCCCAGGCCTACGAGCAGTACTTC.

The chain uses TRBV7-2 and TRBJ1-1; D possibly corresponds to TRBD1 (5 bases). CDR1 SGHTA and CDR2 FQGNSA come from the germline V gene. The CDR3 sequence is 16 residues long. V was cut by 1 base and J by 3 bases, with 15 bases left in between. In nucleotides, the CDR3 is TGTGCCAGCAGCTTAGATGGGGGAGGGCTGTACACTGAAGCTTTCTTT. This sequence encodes CASSLDGGGLYTEAFF.

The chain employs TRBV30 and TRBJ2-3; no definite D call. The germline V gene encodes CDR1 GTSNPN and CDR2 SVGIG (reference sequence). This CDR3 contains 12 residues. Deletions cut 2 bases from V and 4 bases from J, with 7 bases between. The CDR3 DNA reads TGTGCCTGGAGTATGAGTGCAGATACGCAGTATTTT. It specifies CAWSMSADTQYF.

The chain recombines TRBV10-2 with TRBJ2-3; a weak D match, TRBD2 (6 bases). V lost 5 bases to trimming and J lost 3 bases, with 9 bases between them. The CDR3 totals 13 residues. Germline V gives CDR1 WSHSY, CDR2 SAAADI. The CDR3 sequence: CASSREFTDTQYF. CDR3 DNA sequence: TGCGCCAGCAGTCGGGAGTTTACAGATACGCAGTATTTT.

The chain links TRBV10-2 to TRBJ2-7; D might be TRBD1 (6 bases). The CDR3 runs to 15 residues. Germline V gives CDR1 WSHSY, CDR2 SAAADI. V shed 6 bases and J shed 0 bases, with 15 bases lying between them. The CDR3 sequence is CASRTGTGSSYEQYF. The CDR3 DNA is TGCGCCAGCAGAACAGGGACGGGCAGCTCCTACGAGCAGTACTTC.

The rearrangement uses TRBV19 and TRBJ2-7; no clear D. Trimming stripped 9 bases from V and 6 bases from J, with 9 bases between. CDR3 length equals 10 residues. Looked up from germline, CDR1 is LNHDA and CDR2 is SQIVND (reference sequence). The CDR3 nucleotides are TGTGCCAGCGGCTCCGGCGAGCAGTACTTC. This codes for CASGSGEQYF.

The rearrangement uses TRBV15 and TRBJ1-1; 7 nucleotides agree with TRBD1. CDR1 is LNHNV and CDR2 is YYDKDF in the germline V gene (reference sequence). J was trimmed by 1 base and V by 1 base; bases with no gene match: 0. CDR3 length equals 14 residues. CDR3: CATSRGQGNTEAFF. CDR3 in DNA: TGTGCCACCAGCAGAGGACAGGGGAACACTGAAGCTTTCTTT.

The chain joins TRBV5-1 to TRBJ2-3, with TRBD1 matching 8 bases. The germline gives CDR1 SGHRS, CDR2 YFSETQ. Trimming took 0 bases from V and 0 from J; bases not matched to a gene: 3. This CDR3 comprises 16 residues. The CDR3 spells CASSLARTGSTDTQYF. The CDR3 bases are TGCGCCAGCAGCTTGGCCCGGACAGGGAGCACAGATACGCAGTATTTT.

CDR3 bases: TGTGCCAGCAGCCAAGAGGATGTCACAGATACGCAGTATTTT. Translating gives CASSQEDVTDTQYF. The V and J genes are TRBV4-2 and TRBJ2-3, with no clear D. Germline V gives CDR1 LGHNA, CDR2 YNFKEQ. The germline V and J ends were trimmed by 0 bases and 2 bases, with 6 bases remaining between them. The CDR3 has 14 amino acids.

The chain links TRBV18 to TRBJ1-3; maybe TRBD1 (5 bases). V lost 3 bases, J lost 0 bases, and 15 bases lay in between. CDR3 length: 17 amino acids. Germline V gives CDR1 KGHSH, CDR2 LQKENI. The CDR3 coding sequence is TGTGCCAGCTCACCTTTTCAGGGCCGAACCTCTGGAAACACCATATATTTT. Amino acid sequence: CASSPFQGRTSGNTIYF.

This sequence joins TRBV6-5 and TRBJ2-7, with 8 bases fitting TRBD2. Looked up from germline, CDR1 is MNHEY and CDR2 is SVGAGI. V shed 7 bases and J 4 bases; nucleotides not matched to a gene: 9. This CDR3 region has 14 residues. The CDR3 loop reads CASTWGVAGYEQYF. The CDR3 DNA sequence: TGTGCCAGCACTTGGGGCGTAGCGGGGTACGAGCAGTACTTC.

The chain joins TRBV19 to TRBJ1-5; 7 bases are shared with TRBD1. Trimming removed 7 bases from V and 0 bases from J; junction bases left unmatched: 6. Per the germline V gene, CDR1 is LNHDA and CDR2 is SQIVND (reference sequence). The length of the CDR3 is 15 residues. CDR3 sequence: CASTLEGASNQPQHF. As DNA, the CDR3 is TGTGCCAGTACCCTCGAGGGGGCTAGCAATCAGCCCCAGCATTTT.

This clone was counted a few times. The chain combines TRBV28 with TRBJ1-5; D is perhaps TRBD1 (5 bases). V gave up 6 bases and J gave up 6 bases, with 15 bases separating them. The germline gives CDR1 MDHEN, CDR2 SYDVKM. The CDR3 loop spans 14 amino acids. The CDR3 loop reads CASSPVGGGQPQHF. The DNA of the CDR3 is TGTGCCAGCAGCCCCGTCGGGGGAGGTCAGCCCCAGCATTTT.

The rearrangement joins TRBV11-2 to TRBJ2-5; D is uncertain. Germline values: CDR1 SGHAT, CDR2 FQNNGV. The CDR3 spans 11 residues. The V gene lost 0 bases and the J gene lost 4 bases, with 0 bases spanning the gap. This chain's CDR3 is CASSLEETQYF. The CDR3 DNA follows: TGTGCCAGCAGCTTAGAAGAGACCCAGTACTTC.

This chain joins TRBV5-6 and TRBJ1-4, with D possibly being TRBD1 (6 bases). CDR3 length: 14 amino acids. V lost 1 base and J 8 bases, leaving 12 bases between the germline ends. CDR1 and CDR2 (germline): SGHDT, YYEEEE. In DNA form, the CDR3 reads TGTGCCAGCAGCTTGCGTACAGGGAACGAAAAACTGTTTTTT. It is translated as CASSLRTGNEKLFF.